This record looks at one T cell receptor (beta chain) sequence and its context. This clone was seen just once. Its cognate antigen has yet to be identified. No quality values exist for individual bases; no much larger clone is one base distant. This sample stems from a study of blood T cell dynamics during melanoma immunotherapy (dated by TCRdb to the early 2020s). Context from the whole study: Patients had metastatic melanoma and received first-line pembrolizumab or nivolumab plus ipilimumab as standard of care in the United Kingdom. The training cohort consisted of consecutive patients, while an additional independent group of patients from the same centre was pooled to form an external validation set. To identify early correlates of response, the study profiled peripheral T cell receptor repertoires in patients with metastatic melanoma before and after one cycle of checkpoint inhibitor therapy.

For every bulk PBMC sample, a fixed 350 ng of DNA was loaded. The immunoSEQ TCRb Assay kit was used according to manufacturer instructions to amplify TCR beta CDR3 sequences from genomic DNA. The KAPA Library Quantification Kit for Illumina platforms was used to quantify the pooled libraries by qPCR. Pooled libraries were clustered at roughly 0.6-1.2 pM and sequenced on an Illumina NextSeq 500. Concerning the study's data processing: Analysis of the TCR data relied on immunoSEQ ANALYZER and the R LymphoSeq package. A rearrangement efficiency score was calculated as productive divided by the sum of productive and non-productive CDR3 sequences. Clonality was measured with the Gini coefficient and diversity with the Renyi index at alpha=1, compared pairwise between timepoints within each patient. Clonal relatedness used an edit distance of 3, and repertoire similarity used the Bhattacharyya coefficient, both computed in LymphoSeq. Linear discriminant analysis on week-3 changes in clonality and diversity was built with the R MASS and caret packages to classify response. TCRdb re-hosts the immuneACCESS table, in-frame sequences only. Its copies lack some clones; in the studies checked, an unresolved V gene accounts for under half of them, and the cause for the rest is not known. The DNA gave D and trimming, while V, J and clone size come from that table. The sample table contains approximately 10,000 clones; only one count was recorded for around 83% of them. Approximately 9.8% of the sample is taken by the ten largest.

Interpreted using the paper, the time point label stands for: pre-treatment baseline. Blood samples were taken at two points: before treatment (T0) and at week 3 (W3), which came after the first cycle of checkpoint blockade. Except for a couple of patients with rapid clinical progression, response was assessed 12 weeks after the first infusion by RECIST 1.1; disease control meant complete response, partial response or stable disease. Patients were excluded for prior systemic cancer treatment, concomitant immunosuppressant therapy or synchronous other active malignancies. Bulk PBMC and plasma cell-free DNA were both sequenced for TCR beta so that circulating cells and T cell turnover could be tracked. PBMC were isolated from blood with Lymphoprep and SepMate tubes, followed by red cell lysis. QIAamp DNA Blood Mini kits were used to extract DNA from PBMC and sorted T cell subsets. Including the terminal cysteine and phenylalanine, the CDR3 comprises 14 residues. Only the CDR3 region is kept as DNA, spanning 42 bases read in frame from base 1. CDR1 is given as MNHEY and CDR2 as SMNVEV, both from the germline V gene (reference sequence). Trimming takes 8 bases from V and 4 bases from J, and the germline ends sit 17 bases apart.

What the work shows at the level of the full study, not this receptor alone: The relatively small sample size was acknowledged as something that could potentially limit how far the results can be generalized. A bifurcated reorganization of the PBMC repertoire at W3, with increased clonality or increased diversity, was observed in patients who later achieved disease control, unlike in progressors. Whether the T cell clones driving repertoire changes were melanoma-specific or reflected general immune activation could not be determined in the study.

The receptor's source is a human donor with melanoma. The sequences come from blood, collected from a patient treated with checkpoint blockade. This chain joins TRBV27 to TRBJ1-2; the D gene is possibly TRBD1, with 6 bases matching. The bases read TGTGCCAGCTCCTACGACAGGACGGGCTATGGCTACACCTTC. The resulting protein is CASSYDRTGYGYTF.